Below are 18 T cell receptor beta chains sequenced from a single sample in a study of cytomegalovirus exposure and HLA in healthy donors. PCR was performed using 60 Vbeta and 13 Jbeta primers. Libraries were prepared by immunoSEQ multiplex PCR; TCRdb keeps only in-frame clonotypes and omits some of them. The sample carries 70,000 to 95,000 clones, over 70% recorded once. The sequencing input was PBMCs. The receptor set was obtained from a man aged 35-49 years in good health and CMV-seronegative.

The rearrangement links TRBV6-1 to TRBJ2-1, with D unresolved. From germline, CDR1 is MNHNS and CDR2 SASEGT. CDR3 length equals 15 residues. V lost 1 base to trimming and J lost 2 bases, with 9 bases between them. The CDR3 protein is CASSEGALTYNEQFF. As DNA, the CDR3 is TGTGCCAGCAGTGAAGGGGCATTAACCTACAATGAGCAGTTCTTC.

This clone occurred a few times. The rearrangement joins TRBV5-1 to TRBJ1-3; a weak D match, TRBD1 (6 bases). CDR1 is SGHRS, CDR2 YFSETQ, per germline. Trimming took 3 bases from V and 4 from J, leaving 11 bases between them. The CDR3 has 14 amino acids. This CDR3 is CASSSTGQGNTIYF. The CDR3 DNA follows: TGCGCCAGCAGCTCTACCGGACAGGGAAACACCATATATTTT. The variable domain in full, with the rest retrieved from reference TRBV5-1 and TRBJ1-3, is KAGVTQTPRYLIKTRGQQVTLSCSPISGHRSVSWYQQTPGQGLQFLFEYFSETQRNKGNFPGRFSGRQFSNSRSEMNVSTLELGDSALYLCASSSTGQGNTIYFGEGSWLTVV.

This chain joins TRBV28 and TRBJ2-1; TRBD2 might be the D (6 bases). Trimming took off 5 bases at V and 2 bases at J, with 16 bases between the two ends. This CDR3 is 16 amino acids long. Per germline, CDR1 MDHEN and CDR2 SYDVKM. CDR3 bases: TGTGCCAGCAGTACCCTGGACTACTTGGCCTACAATGAGCAGTTCTTC. Its protein is CASSTLDYLAYNEQFF. Combining the CDR3 with reference TRBV28 and TRBJ2-1 gives the whole variable domain DVKVTQSSRYLVKRTGEKVFLECVQDMDHENMFWYRQDPGLGLRLIYFSYDVKMKEKGDIPEGYSVSREKKERFSLILESASTNQTSMYLCASSTLDYLAYNEQFFGPGTRLTVL.

The chain combines TRBV11-2 with TRBJ2-5; 7 nucleotides agree with TRBD1. Per germline, CDR1 SGHAT and CDR2 FQNNGV. This CDR3 has 13 amino acids. The V and J ends lost 0 bases and 11 bases, in that order; junction bases with no gene match: 6. The CDR3 DNA follows: TGTGCCAGCAGCTTAGATGGACAGGCAGAGCAGTACTTC. Encoded protein: CASSLDGQAEQYF.

This clone was observed a single time. The chain carries TRBV4-1 and TRBJ1-1; D is uncertain. V lost 0 bases and J 1 base, leaving 6 bases between the germline ends. CDR1 and CDR2 (germline): MGHRA, YSYEKL. The CDR3 is 14 amino acids. CDR3 sequence reads: CASSQDGWNTEAFF. CDR3 bases: TGCGCCAGCAGCCAAGATGGCTGGAACACTGAAGCTTTCTTT.

This sequence joins TRBV11-1 and TRBJ2-2; D might be TRBD1 (5 bases). The germline V gene has CDR1 SGHAT and CDR2 FQDESV (reference sequence). V lost 2 bases and J lost 1, with 5 bases in between. CDR3 length equals 14 residues. The CDR3: CASSLTGNTGELFF. The CDR3 DNA sequence: TGTGCCAGCAGCTTAACAGGGAACACCGGGGAGCTGTTTTTT.

This clone was recorded a few times. The chain uses TRBV28 and TRBJ2-1; D call uncertain. The V gene's germline CDR1 is MDHEN and CDR2 SYDVKM. This CDR3 contains 13 residues. With 5 bases removed from V and 10 bases from J, the gap between germline ends came to 15 bases. The CDR3 nucleotides read TGTGCCAGCAGTATGGGTCCACTCAGGGAGCAGTTCTTC. It specifies CASSMGPLREQFF.

The chain couples TRBV15 to TRBJ2-1; a possible D gene is TRBD2 (5 bases). CDR3 length equals 14 residues. The V gene's germline CDR1 is LNHNV and CDR2 YYDKDF (reference sequence). V lost 0 bases to trimming and J lost 9 bases, with 12 bases between them. The CDR3 sequence: CATSRDLGAGEQFF. The CDR3 nucleotides read TGTGCCACCAGCAGAGATCTGGGAGCTGGTGAGCAGTTCTTC. The full variable domain, completed using reference TRBV15 and TRBJ2-1, is DAMVIQNPRYQVTQFGKPVTLSCSQTLNHNVMYWYQQKSSQAPKLLFHYYDKDFNNEADTPDNFQSRRPNTSFCFLDIRSPGLGDTAMYLCATSRDLGAGEQFFGPGTRLTVL.

This sequence joins TRBV25-1 and TRBJ2-7; possible D gene TRBD2, 6 bases. The CDR3 has 14 amino acids. V lost 4 bases to trimming and J lost 6 bases, with 16 bases between them. The germline V gene encodes CDR1 MGHDK and CDR2 SYGVNS. The CDR3 nucleotides read TGTGCCAGCAGTGTCGGGGGAGGTCCGCCCGAGCAGTACTTC. It specifies CASSVGGGPPEQYF.

CDR3 bases: TGTGCCAGCAGCAACAGGCAGATGAACGCTGAAGCTTTCTTT. Amino acids: CASSNRQMNAEAFF. The J gene is TRBJ1-1, the V gene TRBV21-1; no DNA check was done on the table's D call, TRBD1. TRBV21-1 is a recognized pseudogene. CDR3 length: 14 residues.

This clone has only a few counts. V gene TRBV11-2 combines with J gene TRBJ2-3, with 12 bases aligning to TRBD2. The V and J ends lost 4 bases and 6 bases, in that order; junction bases with no gene match: 11. CDR1 is SGHAT, CDR2 FQNNGV, per germline. This CDR3 is 17 amino acids long. The CDR3 region is CASSSRLAGVISDTQYF. The DNA for the CDR3 is TGTGCCAGCAGCTCCAGACTAGCGGGAGTAATATCGGATACGCAGTATTTT. The full variable domain, completed using reference TRBV11-2 and TRBJ2-3, is EAGVAQSPRYKIIEKRQSVAFWCNPISGHATLYWYQQILGQGPKLLIQFQNNGVVDDSQLPKDRFSAERLKGVDSTLKIQPAKLEDSAVYLCASSSRLAGVISDTQYFGPGTRLTVL.

For this clone: An end of the junction does not agree with germline; a read error may underlie this. This sequence joins TRBV18 and TRBJ2-2; D possibly corresponds to TRBD2 (5 bases). This CDR3 has 16 amino acids. Germline values: CDR1 KGHSH, CDR2 LQKENI. The CDR3 nucleotides read TGTGCCAGCTCACCACCGTCCAGCGGCTACACCGGGGAGCTGCTTTTT. Translation: CASSPPSSGYTGELLF. Variable domain in full (rest from reference TRBV18 and TRBJ2-2): NAGVMQNPRHLVRRRGQEARLRCSPMKGHSHVYWYRQLPEEGLKFMVYLQKENIIDESGMPKERFSAEFPKEGPSILRIQQVVRGDSAAYFCASSPPSSGYTGELLFGEGSRLTVL.

The chain employs TRBV28 and TRBJ2-5; 8 bases map to TRBD1. This CDR3 has 17 residues. The J segment lost 5 bases and the V segment lost 5 bases, leaving 16 bases of the junction unmatched. Germline V gene lookup returns CDR1 MDHEN and CDR2 SYDVKM. The CDR3 sequence is CASSAYPGQGKNETQYF. The CDR3 bases are TGTGCCAGCAGTGCCTACCCTGGACAGGGAAAGAACGAGACCCAGTACTTC.

This clone was observed a few times. The chain carries TRBV19 and TRBJ1-5; 7 bases are a match to TRBD1. CDR3 size: 13 residues. V trimming: 4 bases; J trimming: 6 bases; junction bases outside the gene matches: 3. Germline-derived CDR1 and CDR2 are LNHDA and SQIVND (reference sequence). As DNA, the CDR3 is TGTGCCAGTAGTACGACAGGGTTTCAGCCCCAGCATTTT. Translation: CASSTTGFQPQHF.

The sample holds one count of this clone. The J gene is TRBJ2-5, the V gene TRBV18; D not resolved. The V and J ends lost 2 bases and 2 bases respectively, with 9 bases between them. The CDR3 has 14 amino acids. The germline V gene has CDR1 KGHSH and CDR2 LQKENI. CDR3 in amino acids: CASSPRSEQETQYF. The CDR3 DNA reads as TGTGCCAGCTCACCAAGGAGCGAACAAGAGACCCAGTACTTC.

This chain uses TRBV5-5 with TRBJ2-5; D gene uncertain. The germline gives CDR1 SGHKS, CDR2 YYEKEE (reference sequence). The CDR3 covers 15 residues. The ends were cut back, 3 bases at V and 5 bases at J, with 17 bases in the middle. CDR3 loop: CASSSALSVGETQYF. In DNA form, the CDR3 reads TGTGCCAGCAGCTCGGCACTCAGCGTAGGTGAGACCCAGTACTTC.

This sequence joins TRBV5-7 and TRBJ2-6; TRBD1 might be the D (5 bases). TRBV5-7 is an ORF for which the function is uncertain. The CDR3 has 16 amino acids. V was pared by 5 bases and J by 1 base, with 13 bases between. The CDR3, as DNA: TGTGCCAGCAGGACCAAGGGGCGATCTGGGGCCAACGTCCTGACTTTC. This gives the protein CASRTKGRSGANVLTF.

The V gene is TRBV6-1, the J gene TRBJ1-4; tentatively, D is TRBD1 (6 bases). Germline V gives CDR1 MNHNS, CDR2 SASEGT. The CDR3 runs 15 residues. V was pared by 1 base and J by 10 bases, with 16 bases between. DNA of the CDR3: TGTGCCAGCAGTGAAGTTACAGGGATGTTTGGAAAACTGTTTTTT. It specifies CASSEVTGMFGKLFF.